What follows are 29 T cell receptor beta chains derived from one specimen sequenced in a study of cytomegalovirus exposure and HLA in healthy donors (dated by TCRdb to about 2017). Libraries were prepared through the immunoSEQ multiplex PCR assay. A mixture of 60 forward primers for TCR Vbeta segments and 13 reverse primers for TCR Jbeta segments was used in the multiplex PCR. TCRdb holds this immuneACCESS table with in-frame rearrangements only. Some clones are missing; in checked studies, unresolved V genes explain under half, and the rest has no known cause. The sample table lists over 150,000 clones, about three quarters of them with a count of one. Together, the top ten hold 3% to 3.5% of the sample. Source material: PBMCs. The receptors come from a woman in her forties or fifties in good health and CMV-seropositive.

The rearrangement uses TRBV5-1 and TRBJ2-1; 14 bases align to TRBD2. CDR1 is SGHRS, CDR2 YFSETQ, per germline. The junction had 7 bases not matched to a gene; V was cut back by 3 bases and J by 8 bases. The length of the CDR3 is 16 residues. In DNA, the CDR3 is TGCGCCAGCAGCTCTGGGGGGACTAGCGGGAGCTATGAGCAGTTCTTC. It translates to CASSSGGTSGSYEQFF.

The CDR3 here is CAIGTSGGDTQYF. For the CDR3, the DNA is TGTGCCATCGGTACTAGCGGGGGGGATACGCAGTATTTT. The J gene is TRBJ2-3, the V gene TRBV10-3; 12 bases map to TRBD2. CDR3 size: 13 residues. V was pared by 8 bases and J by 6 bases, with 3 bases of the junction left unmatched. Germline values: CDR1 ENHRY, CDR2 SYGVKD.

The chain employs TRBV5-8 and TRBJ2-7; 9 bases are shared with TRBD1. There are 13 residues in the CDR3. CDR1 is SGHTS and CDR2 is YDEGEE in the germline V gene. The ends lost 5 bases at V and 1 base at J; junction bases unmatched: 1. The CDR3 spells CASRQGASYEQYF. In nucleotides, the CDR3 is TGTGCCAGCAGACAGGGGGCGTCCTACGAGCAGTACTTC.

The CDR3 spells CASSPARNYEQYF. DNA of the CDR3: TGTGCCAGCAGCCCCGCGAGGAACTACGAGCAGTACTTC. The J gene is TRBJ2-7, the V gene TRBV7-2; D call uncertain. Trimming stripped 5 bases from V and 3 bases from J, with 11 bases between. The germline V gene encodes CDR1 SGHTA and CDR2 FQGNSA. The CDR3 is 13 amino acids.

This chain links TRBV15 with TRBJ2-3, with a tentative D call TRBD2 (6 bases). Trimming cost V 0 bases and J 6 bases, with 16 bases left between them. Per the germline V gene, CDR1 is LNHNV and CDR2 is YYDKDF (reference sequence). The CDR3 extends over 16 amino acids. The chain's CDR3 is CATSRDTGGYVDTQYF. The DNA of the CDR3 is TGTGCCACCAGCAGAGATACAGGAGGGTATGTTGATACGCAGTATTTT. Full variable domain (outside the CDR3, taken from reference TRBV15 and TRBJ2-3): DAMVIQNPRYQVTQFGKPVTLSCSQTLNHNVMYWYQQKSSQAPKLLFHYYDKDFNNEADTPDNFQSRRPNTSFCFLDIRSPGLGDTAMYLCATSRDTGGYVDTQYFGPGTRLTVL.

The rearrangement links TRBV6-6 to TRBJ1-1; 8 bases match TRBD1. Germline V gives CDR1 MNHNY, CDR2 SVGAGI (reference sequence). The CDR3 length is 14 residues. V dropped 7 bases and J dropped 0; count of bases not matched to a gene: 4. The CDR3: CASTPGQVNTEAFF. The DNA of the CDR3 is TGTGCCAGCACCCCGGGACAGGTGAACACTGAAGCTTTCTTT.

The chain links TRBV19 to TRBJ1-5; D gene ambiguous. V lost 5 bases to trimming and J lost 2 bases, with 13 bases between them. The germline V gene encodes CDR1 LNHDA and CDR2 SQIVND (reference sequence). CDR3 size: 15 residues. Written as DNA, the CDR3 is TGTGCCAGTAGTCAGCGCGGGGAGGGCAATCAGCCCCAGCATTTT. Translation: CASSQRGEGNQPQHF.

The rearrangement uses TRBV5-4 and TRBJ2-1, with 13 positions matching TRBD2. Germline V gene data show CDR1 as SGHNT and CDR2 as YYREEE (reference sequence). This CDR3 comprises 18 residues. V lost 4 bases, J lost 6 bases, and 13 bases stayed unmatched. The DNA for the CDR3 is TGTGCCAGCAGCCTTGGGGGATCCGGGACTAGCGGGGCCAATGAGCAGTTCTTC. It codes for CASSLGGSGTSGANEQFF.

The V and J genes are TRBV19 and TRBJ2-7; possibly TRBD1 for D (5 bases). V gave up 1 base and J gave up 3 bases, with 22 bases separating them. Germline CDR1 and CDR2: LNHDA and SQIVND (reference sequence). The CDR3 consists of 18 residues. The CDR3 coding sequence is TGTGCCAGTAGTATAGGTCCGCAGGGTCTTGGGAAGGGCTACGAGCAGTACTTC. This encodes CASSIGPQGLGKGYEQYF.

This rearrangement joins TRBV9 to TRBJ2-5, with D possibly TRBD2 on 5 matching bases. The germline V gene has CDR1 SGDLS and CDR2 YYNGEE. CDR3 length: 14 residues. The V and J ends lost 0 bases and 4 bases respectively, with 10 bases between them. The CDR3 coding sequence is TGTGCCAGCAGCGTAGGGCCTAGCAGAGAGACCCAGTACTTC. Residues: CASSVGPSRETQYF.

The chain joins TRBV6-5 to TRBJ2-5, with unresolved D. The J call may be in error: the DNA end matches TRBJ2-7 better. This CDR3 comprises 15 residues. Germline V gene data show CDR1 as MNHEY and CDR2 as SVGAGI. Here the CDR3 DNA reads TGTGCCAGCAGTTACTCGGTCCTTTTCTCCTACGAGCAGTACTTC. It codes for CASSYSVLFSYEQYF.

This clone was recorded a few times. This sequence joins TRBV2 and TRBJ2-1; possible D gene TRBD2, 5 bases. This CDR3 spans 15 amino acids. In germline, CDR1 is SNHLY, CDR2 FYNNEI. Trimming cost V 3 bases and J 0 bases, with 9 bases left between them. The CDR3 sequence is CASSEQRSSYNEQFF. Here the CDR3 DNA reads TGTGCCAGCAGTGAGCAGCGGAGCTCCTACAATGAGCAGTTCTTC.

The gene calls are TRBV4-2 and TRBJ2-2; TRBD1 might be the D (6 bases). Germline CDR1 LGHNA, CDR2 YNFKEQ. This CDR3 is built from 16 residues. V lost 4 bases to trimming and J lost 8 bases, with 20 bases between them. The CDR3 loop reads CASSLPGQGPGGELFF. As DNA, the CDR3 is TGTGCCAGCAGCCTCCCAGGGCAGGGGCCGGGGGGGGAGCTGTTTTTT.

This clone was detected only once. V and J are TRBV5-6 and TRBJ1-2; tentative D call: TRBD1 (6 bases). Trimming cost V 0 bases and J 7 bases, with 10 bases left between them. The CDR3 runs 13 residues. The germline V gene has CDR1 SGHDT and CDR2 YYEEEE. CDR3 residues: CASSLDRASGYTF. CDR3 coding DNA: TGTGCCAGCAGCTTGGACAGGGCAAGTGGCTACACCTTC.

The chain links TRBV6-1 to TRBJ2-7; a possible D gene is TRBD2 (6 bases). The CDR3 contains 14 residues. The germline V gene encodes CDR1 MNHNS and CDR2 SASEGT. Trimming cost V 10 bases and J 5 bases, with 21 bases left between them. CDR3 in DNA: TGTGCCATCACACCCGCCGGGACTCCCAACGAGCAGTACTTC. Encoded protein: CAITPAGTPNEQYF.

This chain uses TRBV5-6 with TRBJ2-5; D is perhaps TRBD2 (6 bases). Trimming took off 4 bases at V and 2 bases at J, with 18 bases between the two ends. There are 16 residues in the CDR3. CDR1 is SGHDT, CDR2 YYEEEE, per germline. The CDR3 region is CASSLLPGTEQETQYF. CDR3 DNA sequence: TGTGCCAGCAGCCTTTTGCCCGGGACTGAACAAGAGACCCAGTACTTC.

V usage is TRBV5-1 and J usage is TRBJ2-5; D is possibly TRBD1 (5 bases). V was clipped by 7 bases and J by 5 bases, with 15 bases between them. The length of the CDR3 is 13 residues. The germline gives CDR1 SGHRS, CDR2 YFSETQ. The CDR3 loop is CASSMGQGETQYF. Written as DNA, the CDR3 is TGCGCCAGCTCCATGGGGCAGGGTGAGACCCAGTACTTC. Full variable domain (missing parts from reference TRBV5-1 and TRBJ2-5): KAGVTQTPRYLIKTRGQQVTLSCSPISGHRSVSWYQQTPGQGLQFLFEYFSETQRNKGNFPGRFSGRQFSNSRSEMNVSTLELGDSALYLCASSMGQGETQYFGPGTRLLVL.

Note on this clone: A read error may account for a junction end that differs from germline. J is TRBJ2-7 and V is TRBV10-1; TRBD2 agrees at 10 bases. The germline V gene encodes CDR1 WNHNN and CDR2 SYGVQD (reference sequence). The CDR3 runs 16 residues. CDR3 coding DNA: TGCGCCAGCAGGGAGTCCTGGACTAGCGGATCCTACGAGCAGTACTTC. Its protein is CASRESWTSGSYEQYF.

CDR3 amino acids: CASSIKPENTIYF. CDR3 in DNA: TGTGCCAGTAGTATCAAGCCTGAAAACACCATATATTTT. The chain has TRBV19 and TRBJ1-3; no firm D call. The CDR3 spans 13 residues. V was pared by 3 bases and J by 6 bases, with 9 bases between. The germline CDR1 and CDR2 sequences are LNHDA and SQIVND (reference sequence).

The rearrangement links TRBV29-1 to TRBJ1-2, with no clear D. V lost 0 bases and J lost 8, with 4 bases in between. The CDR3 contains 10 residues. Germline V CDR1 and CDR2: SQVTM, ANQGSEA. The CDR3 coding sequence is TGCAGCGTTGAAGAGAGAGGCTACACCTTC. Translating gives CSVEERGYTF. Full variable domain (remainder filled in from reference TRBV29-1 and TRBJ1-2): SAVISQKPSRDICQRGTSLTIQCQVDSQVTMMFWYRQQPGQSLTLIATANQGSEATYESGFVIDKFPISRPNLTFSTLTVSNMSPEDSSIYLCSVEERGYTFGSGTRLTVV.

This clone was observed a few times. The gene calls are TRBV27 and TRBJ2-7, with 8 nucleotides matching TRBD1. The trim removed 5 bases at V and 2 bases at J, leaving 8 bases unmatched. CDR1 is MNHEY, CDR2 SMNVEV, per germline (reference sequence). This CDR3 region has 15 residues. This CDR3 is CASSTEGQGAYEQYF. The CDR3 DNA sequence: TGTGCCAGCAGTACCGAAGGACAGGGAGCCTACGAGCAGTACTTC.

V gene TRBV7-2 combines with J gene TRBJ2-5, with 9 positions matching TRBD2. The CDR3 covers 14 residues. After removal of 5 bases from V and 5 bases from J, the junction contained 6 bases not matched to a gene. Germline assignment: CDR1 SGHTA and CDR2 FQGNSA. The chain's CDR3 is CASSMELAGETQYF. CDR3 coding DNA: TGTGCCAGCAGCATGGAGCTAGCGGGGGAGACCCAGTACTTC.

The chain couples TRBV7-2 to TRBJ1-4; possibly TRBD1 for D (6 bases). Between the trimmed V and J ends, which lost 0 bases and 8 bases, there was a span of 13 bases. The germline V gene encodes CDR1 SGHTA and CDR2 FQGNSA. CDR3 length: 15 residues. CDR3: CASSLAGGSGEKLFF. As DNA, the CDR3 is TGTGCCAGCAGCTTAGCTGGGGGCTCTGGGGAAAAACTGTTTTTT. The full variable domain, its missing parts supplied by reference TRBV7-2 and TRBJ1-4, is GAGVSQSPSNKVTEKGKDVELRCDPISGHTALYWYRQSLGQGLEFLIYFQGNSAPDKSGLPSDRFSAERTGGSVSTLTIQRTQQEDSAVYLCASSLAGGSGEKLFFGSGTQLSVL.

The V gene is TRBV2, the J gene TRBJ1-4; perhaps TRBD1 as D (6 bases). The CDR3 extends over 14 amino acids. V was clipped by 5 bases and J by 4 bases, with 11 bases between them. Germline loops: CDR1 SNHLY, CDR2 FYNNEI. The CDR3 DNA follows: TGTGCCAGCAGTCTGACAGGACTTAATGAAAAACTGTTTTTT. The encoded protein is CASSLTGLNEKLFF.

The J gene is TRBJ2-7, the V gene TRBV5-1; 10 bases match TRBD1. This CDR3 is 15 amino acids long. Germline values: CDR1 SGHRS, CDR2 YFSETQ. J gave up 6 bases and V 0 bases, and 6 bases lay outside the gene matches. In DNA form, the CDR3 reads TGCGCCAGCAGCTTGGCGGCGACAGGGGGCTTCGAGCAGTACTTC. It translates to CASSLAATGGFEQYF. The full variable domain, completed using reference TRBV5-1 and TRBJ2-7, is KAGVTQTPRYLIKTRGQQVTLSCSPISGHRSVSWYQQTPGQGLQFLFEYFSETQRNKGNFPGRFSGRQFSNSRSEMNVSTLELGDSALYLCASSLAATGGFEQYFGPGTRLTVT.

The rearrangement links TRBV19 to TRBJ2-6; 12 bases line up with TRBD1. The CDR3 loop spans 17 amino acids. The V gene's germline CDR1 is LNHDA and CDR2 SQIVND (reference sequence). Losses at the gene ends were 6 bases for V and 4 bases for J; bases not matched to a gene: 7. In DNA form, the CDR3 reads TGTGCCAGTAGGCCGGGACAGGGGGCCCGGGGGGCCAACGTCCTGACTTTC. It codes for CASRPGQGARGANVLTF.

The genes are TRBV4-3 and TRBJ1-2, with D perhaps TRBD1 (5 bases). V lost 0 bases, J lost 6 bases, and 11 bases lay in between. In germline, CDR1 is LGHNA, CDR2 YSLEER. The CDR3 runs to 14 residues. CDR3 protein: CASSQDWGRDGYTF. CDR3 sequence (DNA): TGCGCCAGCAGCCAAGATTGGGGCAGGGATGGCTACACCTTC.

This clone was observed once. In the same sample, other DNA sequences code for this CDR3. The genes are TRBV7-2 and TRBJ2-7, with no clear D. This CDR3 is 11 amino acids long. V was shortened by 5 bases and J by 4 bases, with 6 bases between the two germline ends. Germline CDR1 and CDR2: SGHTA and FQGNSA. CDR3 DNA: TGTGCCAGCAGCCTTCGGTACGAGCAGTACTTC. Protein product: CASSLRYEQYF.

This chain joins TRBV19 and TRBJ1-5; TRBD1 might be the D (5 bases). Germline V gene lookup returns CDR1 LNHDA and CDR2 SQIVND (reference sequence). The CDR3 is 14 amino acids. V lost 3 bases and J lost 5, with 11 bases in between. The CDR3 coding sequence is TGTGCCAGTAGTATGGGGGGGATAGATCAGCCCCAGCATTTT. It is translated as CASSMGGIDQPQHF. The full variable domain, rest sourced from reference TRBV19 and TRBJ1-5, is DGGITQSPKYLFRKEGQNVTLSCEQNLNHDAMYWYRQDPGQGLRLIYYSQIVNDFQKGDIAEGYSVSREKKESFPLTVTSAQKNPTAFYLCASSMGGIDQPQHFGDGTRLSIL.